A selection of T cell receptor beta chains follows, all from one sample in a study of control samples from healthy donors and cancer patients. Repertoires were generated with immunoSEQ multiplex PCR, while TCRdb's copy carries only in-frame clones and drops some. The data contain around 160,000 clones, 93% of them seen just once; the ten biggest clones take up roughly 6.2%. The material sequenced was blood. The receptors shown here come from a man between 18 and 29 years old in good health. Both conserved end residues are trimmed from each CDR3. Each record gives: clone size, V gene, D gene, CDR3 protein. D genes are given only for firm matches. Size tells how often a clone was seen (once, few, many) or the class of an expanded clone, and some rows leave it out.

size: NA
V: TRBV7-2
D: NA
CDR3: ASSLEAVVEQY

size: NA
V: TRBV7-2
D: TRBD2
CDR3: ASSPRGREEQF

size: NA
V: TRBV13
D: NA
CDR3: ASSAPPDTQY

size: NA
V: TRBV27
D: NA
CDR3: ASSLVYRRTEAF

size: NA
V: TRBV5-4
D: NA
CDR3: ASSFRQNQETQY

size: NA
V: TRBV29-1
D: NA
CDR3: SVEVWQGGGYT

size: NA
V: TRBV5-1
D: NA
CDR3: ASSRGYNEQF

size: NA
V: TRBV2
D: NA
CDR3: ASSDRELQPQH

size: NA
V: TRBV19
D: TRBD1
CDR3: ASSMEQGYGNTIY

size: NA
V: TRBV6-5
D: NA
CDR3: ASSQLGRAEAF

size: NA
V: TRBV6-2/TRBV6-3
D: NA
CDR3: ASSHSDSSTEAF

size: once
V: TRBV27
D: NA
CDR3: ASSLYRVNSPLH

size: NA
V: TRBV6-1
D: TRBD1
CDR3: ASSEIRGRAGTDTQY

size: NA
V: TRBV29-1
D: NA
CDR3: SVGGAAAKNIQY

size: NA
V: TRBV27
D: TRBD1
CDR3: ASSPRSGQGSEKLF

size: few
V: TRBV4-1
D: TRBD1
CDR3: ASSRTGSEAF

size: NA
V: TRBV7-3
D: TRBD1
CDR3: ASSFTGGGTDTQY

size: NA
V: TRBV9
D: NA
CDR3: ASSVASSLNEQF